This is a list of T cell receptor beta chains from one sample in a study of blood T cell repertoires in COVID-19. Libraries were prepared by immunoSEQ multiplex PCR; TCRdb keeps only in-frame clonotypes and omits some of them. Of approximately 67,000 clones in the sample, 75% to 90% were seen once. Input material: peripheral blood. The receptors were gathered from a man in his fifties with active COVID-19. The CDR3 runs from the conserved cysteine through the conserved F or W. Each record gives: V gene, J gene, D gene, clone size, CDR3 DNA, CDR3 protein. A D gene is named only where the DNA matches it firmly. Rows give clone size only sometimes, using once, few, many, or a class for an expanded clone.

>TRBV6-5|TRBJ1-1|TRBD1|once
TGTGCCAGCAGTCTGACAGGGGGAGATACTGAAGCTTTCTTT
CASSLTGGDTEAFF
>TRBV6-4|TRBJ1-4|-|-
TGTGCCAGCAGGGACACCTCGGGGAAACTGTTTTTT
CASRDTSGKLFF
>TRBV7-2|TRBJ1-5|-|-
TGTGCCAGCAGCTTAGGATCGGATCAGCCCCAGCATTTT
CASSLGSDQPQHF
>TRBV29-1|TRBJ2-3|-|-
TGCAGCGTTGACCACGGGGGTTACACAGATACGCAGTATTTT
CSVDHGGYTDTQYF
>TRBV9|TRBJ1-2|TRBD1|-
TGTGCCAGCAGCCCCGGGACAGTTTATGGCTACACCTTC
CASSPGTVYGYTF
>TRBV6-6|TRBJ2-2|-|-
TGTGCCAGCAGTTACGGGCGGGTAAAGAACACCGGGGAGCTGTTTTTT
CASSYGRVKNTGELFF
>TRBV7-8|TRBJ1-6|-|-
TGTGCCAGCAGCTTAGACACGTATTCACCCCTCCACTTT
CASSLDTYSPLHF
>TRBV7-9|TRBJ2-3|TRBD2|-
TGTGCCAGCAGCCCAGGGACTAGCTCTGATACGCAGTATTTT
CASSPGTSSDTQYF
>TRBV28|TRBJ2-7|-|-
TGTGCCAGCAGTCCGCTCCAGGACTATTTCCACGAGCAGTACTTC
CASSPLQDYFHEQYF
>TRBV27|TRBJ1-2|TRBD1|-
TGTGCCAGCAGTACATGGGACAGGGCGAATGGCTACACCTTC
CASSTWDRANGYTF
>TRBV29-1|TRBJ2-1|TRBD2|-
TGCAGCGTTGAACTCTGGACTAGTGAGAACAATGAGCAGTTCTTC
CSVELWTSENNEQFF
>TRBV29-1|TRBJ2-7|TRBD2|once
TGCAGCGTTGAGGGGACTAGCTACGAGCAGTACTTC
CSVEGTSYEQYF
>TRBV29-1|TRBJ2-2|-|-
TGCAGCGTGCGTTACGCGTCCGCCGGGGAGCTGTTTTTT
CSVRYASAGELFF
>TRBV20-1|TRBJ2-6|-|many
TGCAGTGCTAGTGGCTCCACGGGTGGGGCCAACGTCCTGACTTTC
CSASGSTGGANVLTF
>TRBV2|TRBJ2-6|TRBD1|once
TGTGCCAGCAGCCGGGACAGGGCGGATGGGGCCAACGTCCTGACTTTC
CASSRDRADGANVLTF
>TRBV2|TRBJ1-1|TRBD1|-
TGTGCCAGCAGCCAGACAGGGGATAGGCCTGAAGCTTTCTTT
CASSQTGDRPEAFF